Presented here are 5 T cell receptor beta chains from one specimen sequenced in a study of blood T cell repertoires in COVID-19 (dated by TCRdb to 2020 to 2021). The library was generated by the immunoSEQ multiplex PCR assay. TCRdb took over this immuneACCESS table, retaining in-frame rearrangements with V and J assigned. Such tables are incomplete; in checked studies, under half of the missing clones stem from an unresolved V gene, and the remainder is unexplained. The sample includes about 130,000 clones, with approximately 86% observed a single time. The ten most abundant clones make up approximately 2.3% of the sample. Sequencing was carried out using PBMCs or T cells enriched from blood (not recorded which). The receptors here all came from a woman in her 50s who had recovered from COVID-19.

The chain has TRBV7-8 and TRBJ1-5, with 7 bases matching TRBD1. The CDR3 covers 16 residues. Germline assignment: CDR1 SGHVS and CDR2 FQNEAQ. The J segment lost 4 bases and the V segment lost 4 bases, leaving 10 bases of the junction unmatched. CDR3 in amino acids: CASSSPPGTANQPQHF. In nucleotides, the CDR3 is TGTGCCAGCAGCTCCCCCCCTGGGACAGCTAATCAGCCCCAGCATTTT.

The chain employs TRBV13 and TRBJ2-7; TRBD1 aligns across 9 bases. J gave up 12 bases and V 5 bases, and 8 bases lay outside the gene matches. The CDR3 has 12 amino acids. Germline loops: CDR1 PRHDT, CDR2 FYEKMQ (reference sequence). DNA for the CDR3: TGTGCCAGCAGCGCCCGGTGGGACAGGGCGTACTTC. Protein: CASSARWDRAYF. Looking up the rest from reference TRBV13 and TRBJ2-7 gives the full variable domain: AAGVIQSPRHLIKEKRETATLKCYPIPRHDTVYWYQQGPGQDPQFLISFYEKMQSDKGSIPDRFSAQQFSDYHSELNMSSLELGDSALYFCASSARWDRAYFGPGTRLTVT.

CDR3 amino acids: CAWTSGGYEQFF. The CDR3 nucleotides are TGTGCCTGGACTAGCGGGGGCTATGAGCAGTTCTTC. The J gene is TRBJ2-1, the V gene TRBV30, with 10 nucleotides matching TRBD2. The ends lost 4 bases at V and 8 bases at J; junction bases unmatched: 2. Germline CDR1 and CDR2: GTSNPN and SVGIG (reference sequence). The length of the CDR3 is 12 residues.

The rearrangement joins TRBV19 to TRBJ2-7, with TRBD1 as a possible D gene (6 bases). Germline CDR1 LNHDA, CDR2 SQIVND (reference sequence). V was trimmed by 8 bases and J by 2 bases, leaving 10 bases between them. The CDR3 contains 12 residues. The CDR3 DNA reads TGTGCCAGTGCGACAGGTACCTACGAGCAGTACTTC. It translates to CASATGTYEQYF.

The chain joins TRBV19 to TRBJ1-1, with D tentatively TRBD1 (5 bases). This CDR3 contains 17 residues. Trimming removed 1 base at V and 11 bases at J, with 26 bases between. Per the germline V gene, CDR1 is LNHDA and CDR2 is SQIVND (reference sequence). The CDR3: CASSIGKGNSLNRVAFF. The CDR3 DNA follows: TGTGCCAGTAGTATAGGAAAGGGGAACAGTCTCAATCGGGTTGCTTTCTTT.